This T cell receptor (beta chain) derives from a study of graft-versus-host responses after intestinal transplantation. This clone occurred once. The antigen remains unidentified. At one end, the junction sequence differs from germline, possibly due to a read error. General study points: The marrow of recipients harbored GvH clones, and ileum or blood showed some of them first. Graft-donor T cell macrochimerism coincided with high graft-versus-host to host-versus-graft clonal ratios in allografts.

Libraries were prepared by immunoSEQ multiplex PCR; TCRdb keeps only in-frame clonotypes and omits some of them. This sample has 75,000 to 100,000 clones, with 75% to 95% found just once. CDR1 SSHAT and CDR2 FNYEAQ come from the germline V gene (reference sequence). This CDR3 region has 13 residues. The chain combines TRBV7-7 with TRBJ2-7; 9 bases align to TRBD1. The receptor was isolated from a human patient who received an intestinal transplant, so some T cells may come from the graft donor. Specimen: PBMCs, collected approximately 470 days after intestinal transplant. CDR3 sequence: CASSRDREGEQYF. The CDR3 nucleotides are TGTGCTAGCAGCCGGGACAGGGAAGGGGAGCAGTACTTC.